The 28 T cell receptor beta chains given below trace back to one sample, sequenced in a study of blood T cell repertoires in COVID-19. Libraries were prepared by immunoSEQ multiplex PCR; TCRdb keeps only in-frame clonotypes and omits some of them. The sample consists of about 220,000 clones, approximately 85% of them appearing once. The sample taken for sequencing was peripheral blood. These receptors originate from a woman in her 70s with COVID-19, enrolled during active disease.

This chain uses TRBV28 with TRBJ1-6, with D possibly being TRBD1 (5 bases). In germline, CDR1 is MDHEN, CDR2 SYDVKM. There are 13 residues in the CDR3. With 2 bases removed from V and 10 bases from J, the gap between germline ends came to 9 bases. CDR3 in DNA: TGTGCCAGCAGTTTAGGGACTCAATCACCCCTCCACTTT. It specifies CASSLGTQSPLHF.

The chain joins TRBV11-2 to TRBJ1-2, with TRBD1 matching 7 bases. The CDR3 runs to 14 residues. With V trimmed by 1 base and J by 2 bases, 1 base remained unmatched. Germline loops: CDR1 SGHAT, CDR2 FQNNGV. This chain's CDR3 is CASSLAGQNYGYTF. CDR3 DNA sequence: TGTGCCAGCAGCTTAGCGGGACAGAACTATGGCTACACCTTC.

The chain joins TRBV10-3 to TRBJ2-2; the match to TRBD2 covers 11 bases. This CDR3 has 16 residues. Germline assignment: CDR1 ENHRY and CDR2 SYGVKD. V was clipped by 4 bases and J by 4 bases; unmatched bases: 5. Written as DNA, the CDR3 is TGTGCCATCAGTGGAGGGACTAGCGGACCCACCGGGGAGCTGTTTTTT. It is translated as CAISGGTSGPTGELFF.

The chain's CDR3 is CASSPEQGSNEQFF. In DNA, the CDR3 is TGTGCCAGCTCTCCCGAACAGGGGTCCAATGAGCAGTTCTTC. V and J are TRBV18 and TRBJ2-1, with TRBD1 matching 7 bases. The CDR3 consists of 14 residues. J was trimmed by 6 bases and V by 6 bases; bases with no gene match: 8. Germline V gene data show CDR1 as KGHSH and CDR2 as LQKENI.

Remarks on this clone: This may arise from a read error, as a much more abundant clone is one base away. The chain uses TRBV7-2 and TRBJ1-6, with D perhaps TRBD1 (5 bases). CDR1 is SGHTA, CDR2 FQGNSA, per germline. V was clipped by 1 base and J by 4 bases, with 8 bases between them. This CDR3 has 15 residues. The CDR3 DNA reads as TGTGCCAGCAGCTTAGTAAGGGGTTATAATTCACCCCTCCACTTT. Translating it yields CASSLVRGYNSPLHF.

V gene TRBV10-1 combines with J gene TRBJ2-7; TRBD2 matches at 7 bases. This CDR3 has 16 amino acids. The V gene end was trimmed by 7 bases and the J gene end by 4 bases; junction bases not matched to a gene: 16. Germline CDR1 and CDR2: WNHNN and SYGVQD (reference sequence). CDR3 region: CASTFQRDIWTYEQYF. CDR3 in DNA: TGCGCCAGCACCTTCCAGCGGGATATATGGACTTACGAGCAGTACTTC.

This clone occurred a few times. The chain couples TRBV4-3 to TRBJ2-7; the D is unclear. Germline V gene data show CDR1 as LGHNA and CDR2 as YSLEER. V was trimmed by 4 bases and J by 0 bases, leaving 13 bases between them. The CDR3 length is 15 residues. This CDR3 reads CASSLYRGFSYEQYF. DNA of the CDR3: TGCGCCAGCAGCCTATATAGAGGCTTCTCCTACGAGCAGTACTTC.

The rearrangement uses TRBV14 and TRBJ2-7; D call uncertain. V shed 3 bases and J shed 6 bases, with 12 bases lying between them. The germline V gene has CDR1 SGHDN and CDR2 FVKESK. The CDR3 runs 13 residues. The CDR3: CASSQLRVAEQYF. The DNA of the CDR3 is TGTGCCAGCAGCCAGCTTCGGGTCGCCGAGCAGTACTTC.

V gene TRBV11-2 combines with J gene TRBJ2-7, with 12 bases fitting TRBD2. V lost 4 bases, J lost 3 bases, and 4 bases stayed unmatched. Looked up from germline, CDR1 is SGHAT and CDR2 is FQNNGV. The CDR3 is 15 residues long. This CDR3 reads CASSSTSGGYYEQYF. In nucleotides, the CDR3 is TGTGCCAGCAGCTCGACTAGCGGGGGATACTACGAGCAGTACTTC.

This clone occurred once. The chain joins TRBV18 to TRBJ1-6; 11 bases match TRBD1. The CDR3 covers 16 residues. Per the germline V gene, CDR1 is KGHSH and CDR2 is LQKENI. Trimming cost V 5 bases and J 9 bases; bases outside gene matches: 9. CDR3 sequence reads: CASSGGQGDLSSPLHF. CDR3 sequence (DNA): TGTGCCAGCTCAGGGGGACAGGGGGATTTGAGTTCACCCCTCCACTTT.

The chain joins TRBV28 to TRBJ2-2; TRBD2 matches 7 bases. The CDR3 totals 19 residues. Trimming cost V 6 bases and J 2 bases; bases outside gene matches: 18. Germline-derived CDR1 and CDR2 are MDHEN and SYDVKM. The CDR3 DNA sequence: TGTGCCAGCAGAGGGGCCCTTGGGGGGAGGGCCCTAAACACCGGGGAGCTGTTTTTT. This translates into CASRGALGGRALNTGELFF.

The CDR3 bases are TGTGCCAGCAGTCAGCGGGAGGGCCCGTACCAGCTTATACCACGACCTTACCAAGAGACCCAGTACTTC. Translated, it gives CASSQREGPYQLIPRPYQETQYF. This chain links TRBV6-6 with TRBJ2-5; 10 positions match TRBD2. This CDR3 contains 23 residues. Per the germline V gene, CDR1 is MNHNY and CDR2 is SVGAGI (reference sequence). V trimming: 5 bases; J trimming: 0 bases; junction bases outside the gene matches: 27.

The rearrangement joins TRBV5-1 to TRBJ2-1; a weak D match, TRBD1 (6 bases). CDR3 length: 17 residues. V was cut by 1 base and J by 7 bases, with 21 bases left in between. Germline CDR1 reads SGHRS; CDR2 reads YFSETQ. DNA for the CDR3: TGCGCCAGCAGCTTGATAACCAGGGGATCTACAAGAAATGAGCAGTTCTTC. Translation: CASSLITRGSTRNEQFF.

This clone occurred a few times. The CDR3 loop reads CASSRAAQETQYF. The CDR3 bases are TGTGCCAGCTCGAGGGCAGCCCAAGAGACCCAGTACTTC. V gene TRBV9 combines with J gene TRBJ2-5; TRBD2 might be the D (5 bases). Looked up from germline, CDR1 is SGDLS and CDR2 is YYNGEE. CDR3 size: 13 residues. V was shortened by 7 bases and J by 1 base, with 11 bases between the two germline ends.

The V gene is TRBV7-2, the J gene TRBJ1-1; TRBD1 might be the D (5 bases). The germline V and J ends were trimmed by 5 bases and 4 bases, with 17 bases remaining between them. CDR3 length: 15 amino acids. CDR1 SGHTA and CDR2 FQGNSA come from the germline V gene. The CDR3 loop is CASSARQTLSTEAFF. The CDR3 DNA is TGTGCCAGCAGCGCAAGACAGACGTTGAGCACTGAAGCTTTCTTT.

The chain links TRBV4-3 to TRBJ2-7, with D possibly being TRBD1 (6 bases). Germline CDR1 and CDR2: LGHNA and YSLEER. V dropped 3 bases and J dropped 3 bases, with 15 bases sitting between them. The CDR3 loop spans 15 amino acids. DNA of the CDR3: TGCGCCAGCAGCCAGGGCTTAACAGGGCGCTACGAGCAGTACTTC. Translating it yields CASSQGLTGRYEQYF.

V usage is TRBV6-5 and J usage is TRBJ1-2; a possible D gene is TRBD1 (5 bases). There are 15 residues in the CDR3. Trimming shortened V by 0 bases and J by 6 bases, and 14 bases separated the two germline ends. Germline CDR1 reads MNHEY; CDR2 reads SVGAGI. CDR3 sequence: CASSYSIAGFNGYTF. DNA of the CDR3: TGTGCCAGCAGTTACTCGATAGCAGGGTTTAATGGCTACACCTTC.

This chain joins TRBV14 and TRBJ2-3, with D perhaps TRBD2 (6 bases). CDR3 size: 14 residues. The V end was cut by 8 bases, the J end by 4 bases, with 16 bases between. Germline V gene lookup returns CDR1 SGHDN and CDR2 FVKESK. The CDR3 nucleotides are TGTGCCAGCTCCCTGGCGGGAAGCCCAGATACGCAGTATTTT. Its protein product is CASSLAGSPDTQYF. The whole variable domain, filled in from reference TRBV14 and TRBJ2-3, reads EAGVTQFPSHSVIEKGQTVTLRCDPISGHDNLYWYRRVMGKEIKFLLHFVKESKQDESGMPNNRFLAERTGGTYSTLKVQPAELEDSGVYFCASSLAGSPDTQYFGPGTRLTVL.

This chain links TRBV12-3 or TRBV12-4 with TRBJ2-7; 8 bases are a match to TRBD2. The CDR3 consists of 13 residues. J gave up 3 bases and V 7 bases, and 5 bases lay outside the gene matches. For the CDR3, the DNA is TGTGCCAGCACCCTCGGGACTAGCTACGAGCAGTACTTC. Translating it yields CASTLGTSYEQYF.

The rearrangement joins TRBV7-3 to TRBJ1-1; D perhaps matches TRBD1 (5 bases). The CDR3 is 13 amino acids. V was cut by 1 base and J by 8 bases, with 11 bases left in between. Per the germline V gene, CDR1 is SGHTA and CDR2 is FQGTGA. The CDR3 DNA reads TGTGCCAGCAGCTTAAACGGCAGGGCGGAAGCTTTCTTT. Residues: CASSLNGRAEAFF.

This clone was picked up a small number of times. The J gene is TRBJ1-2, the V gene TRBV10-2; D is perhaps TRBD1 (5 bases). Germline V gene lookup returns CDR1 WSHSY and CDR2 SAAADI. The CDR3 runs 13 residues. Trimming took off 7 bases at V and 6 bases at J, with 15 bases between the two ends. The CDR3 protein is CASTGRAGNGYTF. CDR3 DNA sequence: TGCGCCAGCACCGGCCGGGCAGGGAATGGCTACACCTTC.

The chain carries TRBV7-2 and TRBJ2-5, with TRBD1 identical over 9 bases. V lost 1 base, J lost 5 bases, and 5 bases stayed unmatched. Germline CDR1 reads SGHTA; CDR2 reads FQGNSA. The CDR3 spans 15 residues. The CDR3 sequence: CASSLEGTGWETQYF. The CDR3 DNA reads TGTGCCAGCAGCTTAGAAGGGACAGGGTGGGAGACCCAGTACTTC.

This clone appeared a single time. This chain links TRBV7-2 with TRBJ2-2; D unclear. Trimming left V 2 bases short and J 1 base short, with 8 bases between. Looked up from germline, CDR1 is SGHTA and CDR2 is FQGNSA. The length of the CDR3 is 15 residues. DNA for the CDR3: TGTGCCAGCAGCTTATTACATTTGAACACCGGGGAGCTGTTTTTT. Translating it yields CASSLLHLNTGELFF.

This clone was seen more than once but under ten times. The chain couples TRBV10-3 to TRBJ2-7; tentative D call: TRBD1 (6 bases). Germline CDR1 ENHRY, CDR2 SYGVKD. Trimming cost V 3 bases and J 3 bases, with 9 bases left between them. The CDR3 is made up of 13 amino acids. Written as DNA, the CDR3 is TGTGCCATCAGTGAAGAACAGGGCTACGAGCAGTACTTC. Translated, it gives CAISEEQGYEQYF.

This clone was seen only once. The chain combines TRBV28 with TRBJ2-7, with TRBD2 matching over 13 bases. The V gene's germline CDR1 is MDHEN and CDR2 SYDVKM. This CDR3 is 15 amino acids long. Trimming at V came to 4 bases and at J to 6 bases, leaving 6 bases not matched to a gene. The DNA of the CDR3 is TGTGCCAGCAGTTCGGGACTAGCGGGACCCCGCGAGCAGTACTTC. This encodes CASSSGLAGPREQYF.

The J gene is TRBJ2-7, the V gene TRBV2, with TRBD1 as a possible D gene (6 bases). Trimming left V 2 bases short and J 3 bases short, with 11 bases between. Germline-derived CDR1 and CDR2 are SNHLY and FYNNEI. This CDR3 has 14 residues. The CDR3 loop reads CASSEQGPNYEQYF. For the CDR3, the DNA is TGTGCCAGCAGTGAACAGGGGCCCAACTACGAGCAGTACTTC.

The chain has TRBV5-4 and TRBJ1-1, with TRBD1 matching over 8 bases. V trimming: 4 bases; J trimming: 1 base; junction bases outside the gene matches: 3. This CDR3 is built from 14 residues. Germline CDR1 is SGHNT and CDR2 is YYREEE (reference sequence). The CDR3 DNA sequence: TGTGCCAGCAGCGTGGACAGGGCGAACACTGAAGCTTTCTTT. Protein product: CASSVDRANTEAFF. Looking up the rest from reference TRBV5-4 and TRBJ1-1 gives the full variable domain: ETGVTQSPTHLIKTRGQQVTLRCSSQSGHNTVSWYQQALGQGPQFIFQYYREEENGRGNFPPRFSGLQFPNYSSELNVNALELDDSALYLCASSVDRANTEAFFGQGTRLTVV.

This chain joins TRBV24-1 and TRBJ1-5; no clear D. Germline assignment: CDR1 KGHDR and CDR2 SFDVKD. V gave up 2 bases and J gave up 10 bases, with 8 bases separating them. The CDR3 runs to 12 residues. The CDR3 sequence is CATSDSVSPQHF. Here the CDR3 DNA reads TGTGCCACCAGTGATTCAGTGTCACCCCAGCATTTT.